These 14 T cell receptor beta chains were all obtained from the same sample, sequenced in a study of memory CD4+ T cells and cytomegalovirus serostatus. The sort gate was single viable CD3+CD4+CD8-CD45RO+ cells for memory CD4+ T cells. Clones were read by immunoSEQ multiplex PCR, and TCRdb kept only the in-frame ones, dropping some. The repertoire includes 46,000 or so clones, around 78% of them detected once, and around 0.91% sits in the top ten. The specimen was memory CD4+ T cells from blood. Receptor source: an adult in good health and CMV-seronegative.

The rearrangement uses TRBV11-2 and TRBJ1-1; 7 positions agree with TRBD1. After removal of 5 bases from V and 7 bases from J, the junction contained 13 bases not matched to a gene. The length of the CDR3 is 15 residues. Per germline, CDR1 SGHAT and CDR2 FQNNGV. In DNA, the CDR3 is TGTGCCAGCAGCCCAGGGGGGGTTAACCGCCGTGAAGCTTTCTTT. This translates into CASSPGGVNRREAFF.

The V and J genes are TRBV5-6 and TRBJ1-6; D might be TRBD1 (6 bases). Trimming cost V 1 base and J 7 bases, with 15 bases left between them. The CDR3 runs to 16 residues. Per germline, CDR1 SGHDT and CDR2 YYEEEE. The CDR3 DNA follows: TGTGCCAGCAGCTTGCAGGGGACGTCTCGGAATTCACCCCTCCACTTT. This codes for CASSLQGTSRNSPLHF.

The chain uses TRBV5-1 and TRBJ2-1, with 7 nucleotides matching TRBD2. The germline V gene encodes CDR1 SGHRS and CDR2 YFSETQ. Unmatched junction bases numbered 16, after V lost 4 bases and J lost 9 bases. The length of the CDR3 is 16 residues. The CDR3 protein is CASSTSYGAPGGEQFF. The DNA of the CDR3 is TGCGCCAGCAGCACATCCTATGGGGCGCCGGGGGGTGAGCAGTTCTTC.

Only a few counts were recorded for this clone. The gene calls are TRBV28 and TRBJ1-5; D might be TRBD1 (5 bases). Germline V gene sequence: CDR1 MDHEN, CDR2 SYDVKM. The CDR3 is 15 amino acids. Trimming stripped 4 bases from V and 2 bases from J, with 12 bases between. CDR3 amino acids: CASSYTGARNQPQHF. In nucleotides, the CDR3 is TGTGCCAGCAGTTACACCGGGGCTCGCAATCAGCCCCAGCATTTT.

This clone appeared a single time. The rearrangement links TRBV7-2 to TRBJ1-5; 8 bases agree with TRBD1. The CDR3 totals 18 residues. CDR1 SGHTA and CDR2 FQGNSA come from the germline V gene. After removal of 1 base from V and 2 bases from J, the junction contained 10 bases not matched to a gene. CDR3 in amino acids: CASSLGTRTGTGNQPQHF. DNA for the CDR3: TGTGCCAGCAGCTTAGGGACCAGGACAGGGACAGGCAATCAGCCCCAGCATTTT.

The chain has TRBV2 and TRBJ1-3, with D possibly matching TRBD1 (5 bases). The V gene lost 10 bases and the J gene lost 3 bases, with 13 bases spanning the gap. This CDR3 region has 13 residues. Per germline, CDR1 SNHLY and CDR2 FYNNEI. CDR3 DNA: TGTGCCACCACCGGGGGGATTGGAAACACCATATATTTT. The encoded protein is CATTGGIGNTIYF.

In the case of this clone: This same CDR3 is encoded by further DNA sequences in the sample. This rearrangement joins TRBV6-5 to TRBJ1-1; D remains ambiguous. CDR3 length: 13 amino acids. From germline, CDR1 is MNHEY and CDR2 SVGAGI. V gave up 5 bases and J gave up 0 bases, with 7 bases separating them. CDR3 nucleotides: TGTGCCAGCAGTACGAAAGTGAACACTGAAGCTTTCTTT. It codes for CASSTKVNTEAFF.

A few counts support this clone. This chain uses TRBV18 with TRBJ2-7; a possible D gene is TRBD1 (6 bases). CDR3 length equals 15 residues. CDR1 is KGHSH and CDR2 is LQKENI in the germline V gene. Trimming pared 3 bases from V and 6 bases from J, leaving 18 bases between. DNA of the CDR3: TGTGCCAGCTCACCCTTGTCACAGGGCGAAGGCGAGCAGTACTTC. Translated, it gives CASSPLSQGEGEQYF.

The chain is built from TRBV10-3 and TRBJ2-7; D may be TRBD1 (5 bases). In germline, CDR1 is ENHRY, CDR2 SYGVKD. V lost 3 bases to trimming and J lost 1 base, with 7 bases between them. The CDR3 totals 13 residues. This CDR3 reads CAISEQVSYEQYF. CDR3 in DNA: TGTGCCATCAGTGAACAGGTGTCCTACGAGCAGTACTTC.

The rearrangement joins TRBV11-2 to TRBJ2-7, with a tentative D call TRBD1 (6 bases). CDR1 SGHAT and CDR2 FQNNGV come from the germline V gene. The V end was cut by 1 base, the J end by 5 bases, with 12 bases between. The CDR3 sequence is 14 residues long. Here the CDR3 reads CASSLADSFDEQYF. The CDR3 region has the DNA TGTGCCAGCAGCTTAGCGGACAGTTTCGACGAGCAGTACTTC.

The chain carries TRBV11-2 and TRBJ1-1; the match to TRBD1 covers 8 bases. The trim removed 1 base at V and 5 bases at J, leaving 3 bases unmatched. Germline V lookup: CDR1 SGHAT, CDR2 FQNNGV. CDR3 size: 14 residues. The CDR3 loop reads CASSLGTGWTEAFF. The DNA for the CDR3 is TGTGCCAGCAGCTTAGGGACAGGGTGGACTGAAGCTTTCTTT.

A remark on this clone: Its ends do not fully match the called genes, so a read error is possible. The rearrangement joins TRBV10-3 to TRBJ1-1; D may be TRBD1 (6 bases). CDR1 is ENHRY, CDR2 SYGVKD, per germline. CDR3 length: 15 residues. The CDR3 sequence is CAISGGHLMNTEAFF. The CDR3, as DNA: TGTGCCATCAGTGGGGGACACCTCATGAACACTGAGGCTTTCTTT.

CDR3 in amino acids: CATSRVAGSVRPQYF. The CDR3 bases are TGTGCCACCAGCAGAGTGGCAGGGTCCGTCCGTCCGCAGTATTTT. The V call is TRBV15, the J call TRBJ2-3; D is possibly TRBD1 (5 bases). The germline V gene has CDR1 LNHNV and CDR2 YYDKDF (reference sequence). V was pared by 1 base and J by 10 bases, with 18 bases between. CDR3 length: 15 amino acids.

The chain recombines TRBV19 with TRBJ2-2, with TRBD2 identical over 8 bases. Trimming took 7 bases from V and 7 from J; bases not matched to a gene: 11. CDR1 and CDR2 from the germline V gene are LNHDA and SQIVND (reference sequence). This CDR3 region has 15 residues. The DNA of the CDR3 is TGTGCCAGTAACCTCCCCACGGGGGGGGGCGGGGAGCTGTTTTTT. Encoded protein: CASNLPTGGGGELFF.